This TCR beta chain appears in the sequencing data of a study of blood T cell repertoires in COVID-19. Study background: From the United States, Italy and Spain came samples of acute and convalescent COVID-19. PBMCs, B-cell-depleted T cells, or T cells provided the cDNA or gDNA that made up the material.

This clone turned up a few times. Authors' data handling: Quantification of nucleated cells was approximated via reference gene primer amplification. The repertoire was sequenced with immunoSEQ multiplex PCR; TCRdb's copy has only in-frame clones and lacks some. From that table come the V and J calls and clone size; the DNA was used to work out D and trimming. The sample has about 110,000 clones; roughly four fifths are singletons. This clonotype was obtained from an older woman with acute or convalescent COVID-19. Sequences were obtained from peripheral blood.

The CDR3, as DNA: TGTGCCAGCAGCTTAAGGGGGACACAGGAAAAACTGTTTTTT. It is translated as CASSLRGTQEKLFF. The chain employs TRBV7-9 and TRBJ1-4, with D perhaps TRBD1 (6 bases). Trimming stripped 2 bases from V and 8 bases from J, with 12 bases between. Germline-derived CDR1 and CDR2 are SEHNR and FQNEAQ (reference sequence). CDR3 length equals 14 residues.